The rows below give T cell receptor beta chains drawn from one sample of a study of T-cell memory formation after mild COVID-19. TCRdb recomputed calls from the 5' RACE reads with MiXCR, one row per CDR3 protein. The table includes around 200,000 distinct CDR3 sequences, roughly a fifth detected once. Sequences were obtained from PBMCs or a T cell subset sorted from them (not recorded which). These receptors originate from an adult woman who had mild COVID-19 (a few samples of this study predate the infection). Cell type and time point are not known. Each CDR3 is given with its conserved first and last residue. The order of the fields is D gene, clone size, J gene, V gene, CDR3 DNA, CDR3 protein. D genes are given only for firm matches. Clone size, where shown, is once, few, many, or a class for clones that have expanded.

d_call: NA; clone_size: few; j_call: TRBJ1-2; v_call: TRBV7-8; cdr3_nt: TGTGCCAGCAGCACAGGGACCGCATTCGGGGCCTATGGCTACACCTTC; cdr3_aa: CASSTGTAFGAYGYTF
d_call: NA; clone_size: NA; j_call: TRBJ2-3; v_call: TRBV20-1; cdr3_nt: TGCAGTGCCACCTTTGACACCGGGACTCCGGATACGCAGTATTTT; cdr3_aa: CSATFDTGTPDTQYF
d_call: NA; clone_size: few; j_call: TRBJ2-7; v_call: TRBV6-5; cdr3_nt: TGTGCCAGCAGCCCACAGGGAAACGAGCAGTACTTC; cdr3_aa: CASSPQGNEQYF
d_call: TRBD2; clone_size: NA; j_call: TRBJ2-1; v_call: TRBV7-3; cdr3_nt: TGTGCCAGCAGCTTAGGCAGCGGGAGTTCTGAGCAGTTCTTC; cdr3_aa: CASSLGSGSSEQFF
d_call: NA; clone_size: few; j_call: TRBJ1-3; v_call: TRBV5-6; cdr3_nt: TGTGCCAGCAGCTTGAGAACGGCTACTGGAAACACCATATATTTT; cdr3_aa: CASSLRTATGNTIYF
d_call: NA; clone_size: NA; j_call: TRBJ2-7; v_call: TRBV29-1; cdr3_nt: TGCAGAGTTGGGGACGTAGCATACGAGCAGTACTTC; cdr3_aa: CRVGDVAYEQYF
d_call: TRBD1; clone_size: NA; j_call: TRBJ2-7; v_call: TRBV18; cdr3_nt: TGTGCCAGCTCAGGGACAGAGAAATACGAGCAGTACTTC; cdr3_aa: CASSGTEKYEQYF
d_call: NA; clone_size: NA; j_call: TRBJ1-5; v_call: TRBV24-1; cdr3_nt: TGTGCCACCAGTGACCCGGGTCAGCCCCAGCATTTT; cdr3_aa: CATSDPGQPQHF
d_call: TRBD2; clone_size: NA; j_call: TRBJ2-3; v_call: TRBV18; cdr3_nt: TGTGCCAGCTCACCACCGCAAGCGGGGCTGACAGTAGATACGCAGTATTTT; cdr3_aa: CASSPPQAGLTVDTQYF
d_call: TRBD2; clone_size: few; j_call: TRBJ2-1; v_call: TRBV7-8; cdr3_nt: TGTGCCAGCAGCCCAGCGGGTTTGGTGAGCGGGGGGGACAATGAGCAGTTCTTC; cdr3_aa: CASSPAGLVSGGDNEQFF
d_call: NA; clone_size: few; j_call: TRBJ2-2; v_call: TRBV6-2/TRBV6-3; cdr3_nt: TGTGCCAGCAGTTACTCTAGCGGACCCACCGGGGAGCTGTTTTTT; cdr3_aa: CASSYSSGPTGELFF
d_call: NA; clone_size: few; j_call: TRBJ2-3; v_call: TRBV2; cdr3_nt: TGTGCCAGCAGCCCAGGGGCCGGCACAGATACGCAGTATTTT; cdr3_aa: CASSPGAGTDTQYF